The 18 T cell receptor beta chains below were found in one sample sequenced in a study of early stage breast cancer tumors. Profiling relied on immunoSEQ multiplex PCR, and the TCRdb table lists in-frame clones only, not all of them. The sample has about 31,000 clones, 70% to 75% seen once. The sample was breast tumor tissue. The receptors were sampled from a person between 30 and 45 years old with breast cancer.

This chain joins TRBV10-1 and TRBJ1-1, with no clear D. The ends were cut back, 3 bases at V and 1 base at J, with 6 bases in the middle. Looked up from germline, CDR1 is WNHNN and CDR2 is SYGVQD (reference sequence). The length of the CDR3 is 13 residues. The CDR3 DNA reads TGCGCCAGCAGTGATGAGAAGAACACTGAAGCTTTCTTT. Encoded protein: CASSDEKNTEAFF.

J is TRBJ2-1 and V is TRBV11-2; the D is unclear. The CDR3 is 17 amino acids. Trimming pared 5 bases from V and 0 bases from J, leaving 17 bases between. Germline V CDR1 and CDR2: SGHAT, FQNNGV. Here the CDR3 reads CASSLPTGGSSYNEQFF. For the CDR3, the DNA is TGTGCCAGCAGCCTACCGACGGGCGGCAGCTCCTACAATGAGCAGTTCTTC.

This sequence joins TRBV9 and TRBJ2-1, with 8 bases matching TRBD2. The CDR3 covers 14 residues. Germline V lookup: CDR1 SGDLS, CDR2 YYNGEE. Trimming at V came to 2 bases and at J to 6 bases, leaving 4 bases not matched to a gene. The CDR3 nucleotides are TGTGCCAGCAGCGTGATAGCGGGATCCAATGAGCAGTTCTTC. This translates into CASSVIAGSNEQFF.

V gene TRBV11-2 combines with J gene TRBJ2-2, with 9 bases aligning to TRBD2. This CDR3 has 16 amino acids. Germline-derived CDR1 and CDR2 are SGHAT and FQNNGV. After removal of 2 bases from V and 6 bases from J, the junction contained 7 bases not matched to a gene. The CDR3 bases are TGTGCCAGCAGCTTAACTCGCGGGAGGGACGCCGGGGAGCTGTTTTTT. It codes for CASSLTRGRDAGELFF. Full variable domain (remainder filled in from reference TRBV11-2 and TRBJ2-2): EAGVAQSPRYKIIEKRQSVAFWCNPISGHATLYWYQQILGQGPKLLIQFQNNGVVDDSQLPKDRFSAERLKGVDSTLKIQPAKLEDSAVYLCASSLTRGRDAGELFFGEGSRLTVL.

This clone was recorded only once. The rearrangement joins TRBV5-1 to TRBJ2-7; TRBD2 aligns across 9 bases. Germline values: CDR1 SGHRS, CDR2 YFSETQ. There are 16 residues in the CDR3. Germline trimming cut 4 bases from V and 2 bases from J; bases unmatched to any gene: 10. Here the CDR3 reads CASSGTTSGGPYEQYF. As DNA, the CDR3 is TGCGCCAGCAGCGGCACGACTAGCGGAGGCCCCTACGAGCAGTACTTC.

This clone was seen just once. The genes are TRBV11-2 and TRBJ2-7; TRBD2 matches 12 bases. Germline trimming cut 3 bases from V and 1 base from J; bases unmatched to any gene: 10. Germline CDR1 and CDR2: SGHAT and FQNNGV. The CDR3 spans 18 residues. CDR3 protein: CASSFRTSGMALSYEQYF. CDR3 nucleotides: TGTGCCAGCAGCTTTAGGACTAGCGGGATGGCGCTGTCCTACGAGCAGTACTTC.

The V and J genes are TRBV18 and TRBJ1-5; D gene ambiguous. Germline CDR1 reads KGHSH; CDR2 reads LQKENI. The ends were cut back, 0 bases at V and 0 bases at J, with 6 bases in the middle. The length of the CDR3 is 15 residues. CDR3 residues: CASSPPVVSNQPQHF. The DNA for the CDR3 is TGTGCCAGCTCACCACCCGTGGTTAGCAATCAGCCCCAGCATTTT. The variable domain in full, completed from reference TRBV18 and TRBJ1-5, reads NAGVMQNPRHLVRRRGQEARLRCSPMKGHSHVYWYRQLPEEGLKFMVYLQKENIIDESGMPKERFSAEFPKEGPSILRIQQVVRGDSAAYFCASSPPVVSNQPQHFGDGTRLSIL.

The chain joins TRBV4-1 to TRBJ2-5; D possibly corresponds to TRBD2 (5 bases). This CDR3 is built from 16 residues. Germline values: CDR1 MGHRA, CDR2 YSYEKL. V dropped 1 base and J dropped 5 bases, with 17 bases sitting between them. The CDR3 DNA reads as TGCGCCAGCAGCCAAGGAGAGGGTGGCCGGTTGGAGACCCAGTACTTC. Encoded protein: CASSQGEGGRLETQYF.

The chain employs TRBV19 and TRBJ2-1; D possibly matches TRBD1 or TRBD2 (5 bases each). Per germline, CDR1 LNHDA and CDR2 SQIVND (reference sequence). V lost 8 bases, J lost 2 bases, and 13 bases lay in between. This CDR3 contains 14 residues. The CDR3 here is CASAGTPTYNEQFF. DNA of the CDR3: TGTGCCAGTGCCGGGACCCCTACCTACAATGAGCAGTTCTTC. Based on the CDR3 plus reference TRBV19 and TRBJ2-1, the full variable domain is DGGITQSPKYLFRKEGQNVTLSCEQNLNHDAMYWYRQDPGQGLRLIYYSQIVNDFQKGDIAEGYSVSREKKESFPLTVTSAQKNPTAFYLCASAGTPTYNEQFFGPGTRLTVL.

The V and J genes are TRBV9 and TRBJ2-1; a possible D gene is TRBD2 (6 bases). The CDR3 is 16 amino acids. Trimming left V 3 bases short and J 4 bases short, with 17 bases between. Germline CDR1 is SGDLS and CDR2 is YYNGEE. The CDR3 region is CASSAGAGSAYNEQFF. Written as DNA, the CDR3 is TGTGCCAGCAGCGCTGGGGCGGGATCGGCTTACAATGAGCAGTTCTTC. The whole variable domain, remainder taken from reference TRBV9 and TRBJ2-1, is DSGVTQTPKHLITATGQRVTLRCSPRSGDLSVYWYQQSLDQGLQFLIQYYNGEERAKGNILERFSAQQFPDLHSELNLSSLELGDSALYFCASSAGAGSAYNEQFFGPGTRLTVL.

The CDR3 protein is CASSGYSGDSYNEQFF. The CDR3 DNA reads as TGTGCCAGCAGCGGGTATAGCGGTGACTCCTACAATGAGCAGTTCTTC. The rearrangement joins TRBV5-4 to TRBJ2-1; perhaps TRBD2 as D (6 bases). Between the trimmed V and J ends, which lost 4 bases and 0 bases, there was a span of 14 bases. Germline-derived CDR1 and CDR2 are SGHNT and YYREEE (reference sequence). CDR3 size: 16 residues.

This chain connects TRBV6-1 to TRBJ1-1, with a possible D match to TRBD1 (5 bases). CDR1 MNHNS and CDR2 SASEGT come from the germline V gene. The CDR3 is made up of 13 amino acids. V was clipped by 6 bases and J by 2 bases, with 10 bases between them. In nucleotides, the CDR3 is TGTGCCAGCAGGCGGGGGGTTAACACTGAAGCTTTCTTT. This sequence encodes CASRRGVNTEAFF.

The chain carries TRBV19 and TRBJ2-1, with 10 nucleotides matching TRBD2. The CDR3 is 15 residues long. Germline CDR1 LNHDA, CDR2 SQIVND (reference sequence). V gave up 7 bases and J gave up 9 bases; unmatched junction bases: 12. CDR3 residues: CASMVRLAGEGEQFF. DNA of the CDR3: TGTGCCAGTATGGTCAGGCTAGCGGGAGAGGGTGAGCAGTTCTTC.

This clone was counted between two and nine times. V gene TRBV7-8 combines with J gene TRBJ1-2; D unresolved. The CDR3 covers 12 residues. With 4 bases removed from V and 4 bases from J, the gap between germline ends came to 7 bases. Per germline, CDR1 SGHVS and CDR2 FQNEAQ. DNA of the CDR3: TGTGCCAGCAGCTCCGAGGGCTATGGCTACACCTTC. It is translated as CASSSEGYGYTF. Full variable domain (rest looked up from reference TRBV7-8 and TRBJ1-2): GAGVSQSPRYKVAKRGQDVALRCDPISGHVSLFWYQQALGQGPEFLTYFQNEAQLDKSGLPSDRFFAERPEGSVSTLKIQRTQQEDSAVYLCASSSEGYGYTFGSGTRLTVV.

This sequence joins TRBV27 and TRBJ2-3; 8 nucleotides agree with TRBD1. The CDR3 covers 14 residues. V was pared by 3 bases and J by 5 bases, with 4 bases of the junction left unmatched. Germline V CDR1 and CDR2: MNHEY, SMNVEV (reference sequence). The CDR3 region has the DNA TGTGCCAGCAGTTTCCGACAGGGGATAGATACGCAGTATTTT. Translation gives CASSFRQGIDTQYF.

The J gene is TRBJ2-4, the V gene TRBV10-3; the D gene could be TRBD1 or TRBD2 (6 bases each). Germline V gives CDR1 ENHRY, CDR2 SYGVKD. V lost 2 bases, J lost 9 bases, and 20 bases lay in between. The CDR3 sequence is 16 residues long. CDR3 coding DNA: TGTGCCATCAGTGAGGGGGGGCTCCCTATGGGTGGCATTCAGTACTTC. Amino acids: CAISEGGLPMGGIQYF.

The V and J genes are TRBV19 and TRBJ2-5; 10 nucleotides match TRBD2. CDR3 length: 16 amino acids. J lost 7 bases, V lost 1 base, and 9 bases had no gene match. Germline CDR1 and CDR2: LNHDA and SQIVND (reference sequence). In nucleotides, the CDR3 is TGTGCCAGTAGTATAGTCCGAAGCGGGAGGGGAGGGACCCAGTACTTC. Translation gives CASSIVRSGRGGTQYF.

The chain has TRBV5-5 and TRBJ1-3, with a tentative D call TRBD1 (5 bases). The CDR3 totals 15 residues. Germline CDR1 is SGHKS and CDR2 is YYEKEE (reference sequence). Trimming removed 4 bases at V and 0 bases at J, with 11 bases between. CDR3 sequence (DNA): TGTGCCAGCAGCGCACCAGACAGCTCTGGAAACACCATATATTTT. It translates to CASSAPDSSGNTIYF.